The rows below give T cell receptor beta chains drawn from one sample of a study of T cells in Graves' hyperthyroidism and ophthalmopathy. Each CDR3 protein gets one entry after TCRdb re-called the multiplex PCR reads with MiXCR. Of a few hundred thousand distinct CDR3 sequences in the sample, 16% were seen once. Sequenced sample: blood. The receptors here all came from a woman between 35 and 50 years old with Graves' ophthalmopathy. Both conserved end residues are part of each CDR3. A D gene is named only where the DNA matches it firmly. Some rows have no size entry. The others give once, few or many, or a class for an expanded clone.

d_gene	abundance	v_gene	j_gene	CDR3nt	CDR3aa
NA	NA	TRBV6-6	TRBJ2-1	TGTGCCAGCAGTTACTCCAGGGTTGGGCTCGCGGGGCAGTTCTTC	CASSYSRVGLAGQFF
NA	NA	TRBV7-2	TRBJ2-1	TGTGCCAGCAGCTTAGTGGGGCTACCTGTTCTGTTCTTC	CASSLVGLPVLFF
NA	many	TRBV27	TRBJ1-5	TGTGCCAGCAGTTTTCAGGGGATGCAGCCCCAGCATTTT	CASSFQGMQPQHF
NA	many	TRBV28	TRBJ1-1	TGTGCCAGCAGTCCCCGACAGCATCCAAGATCTTTCTTT	CASSPRQHPRSFF
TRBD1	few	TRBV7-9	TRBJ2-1	TGTGCCAGCAGTGGACAGGGGCCTGGTAATGAGCAGTTCTTC	CASSGQGPGNEQFF
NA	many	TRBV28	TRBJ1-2	TGTGCCAGCAGTTTAAAAAGCAGGATAGATGGCTACACCTTC	CASSLKSRIDGYTF
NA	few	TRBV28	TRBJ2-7	TGTGCCAGCTCCCTAGGTGCAGGGGACGAGCAGTACTTC	CASSLGAGDEQYF
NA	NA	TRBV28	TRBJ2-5	TGTGCCAGCAGTTCCCCCCGTGGGGCCGAGACCCAGTACTTC	CASSSPRGAETQYF
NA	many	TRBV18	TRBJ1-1	TGTGCCAGCTCACCACGTGGAGGTTCGACAGTGAACACTGAAGCTTTCTTT	CASSPRGGSTVNTEAFF
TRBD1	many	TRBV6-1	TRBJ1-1	TGTGCCAGCAGGGACAGGGGGCTAGGAGCTTTCTTT	CASRDRGLGAFF
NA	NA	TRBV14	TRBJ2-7	TGTGCCAGCAGCCTCCGACCCACACCAGCGGCTAAGCGGGAGCAGTACTTC	CASSLRPTPAAKREQYF
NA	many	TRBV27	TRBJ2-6	TGTGCCAGCAGTTTCGCAGGGGCCAACGTCCTGACTTTC	CASSFAGANVLTF
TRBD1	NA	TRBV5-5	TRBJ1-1	TGTGCCAGCAGCATGGGACAGCCTGAGACTGAAGCTTTCTTT	CASSMGQPETEAFF
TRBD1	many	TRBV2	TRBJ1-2	TGTGCCAGCAGCTCACAGGGGGATGGCTACACCTTC	CASSSQGDGYTF
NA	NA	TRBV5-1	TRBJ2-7	TGCGCCAGCAGCCCAGGGACATTCTACGAGCAGTACTTC	CASSPGTFYEQYF
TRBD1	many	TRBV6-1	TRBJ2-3	TGTGCCAGCAGATTAGAGGGGGCTGTTGGGTCCCGAGGGACGCAGTATTTT	CASRLEGAVGSRGTQYF
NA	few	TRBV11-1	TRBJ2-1	TGTGCCAGCAGCAATGCAGGGGGGTCGCAGTTCTTC	CASSNAGGSQFF
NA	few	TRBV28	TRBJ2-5	TGTGCCAGCAGTTTTACGGCAGAGACCCAGTACTTC	CASSFTAETQYF
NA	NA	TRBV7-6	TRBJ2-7	TGTGCCAGCAGCCTATCACACTCCTACGAGCAGTACTTC	CASSLSHSYEQYF
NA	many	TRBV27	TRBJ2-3	TGTGCCAGCAGTTCTAATAACAGGATGGATACGCAGTATTTT	CASSSNNRMDTQYF
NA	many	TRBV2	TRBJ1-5	TGTGCCAGCACTCGGCCCAATCAGCCCCAGCATTTT	CASTRPNQPQHF
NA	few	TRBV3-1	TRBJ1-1	TGTGCCAGCAGCCAAGACGTCTATAAGAACACTGAAGCTTTCTTT	CASSQDVYKNTEAFF
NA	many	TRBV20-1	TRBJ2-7	TGCAGTGCTAGAGACTACAGGATGGGGACCTACGAGCAGTACTTC	CSARDYRMGTYEQYF
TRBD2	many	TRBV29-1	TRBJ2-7	TGCAGCGCCGGTATAGCGGGCTACGAGCAGTACTTC	CSAGIAGYEQYF
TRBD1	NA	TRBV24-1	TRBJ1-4	TGTGCCACCAGTGAGGGAGGGGGCGCGGTTAATGAAAAACTGTTTTTT	CATSEGGGAVNEKLFF
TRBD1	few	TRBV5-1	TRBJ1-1	TGCGCCAGCAGCTTTTCTATGACAGGGGCTAACACTGAAGCTTTCTTT	CASSFSMTGANTEAFF
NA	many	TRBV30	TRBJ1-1	TGTGCCTGGAGTTCGACAGGCACTGAAGCTTTCTTT	CAWSSTGTEAFF
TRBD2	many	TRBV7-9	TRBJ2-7	TGTGCCAGCAGCTTAGGAGTGGGGGGGGAGCAGTACTTC	CASSLGVGGEQYF
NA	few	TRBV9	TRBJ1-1	TGTGCCAGCGGCCCCTTCAGGGGTAACACTGAAGCTTTCTTT	CASGPFRGNTEAFF
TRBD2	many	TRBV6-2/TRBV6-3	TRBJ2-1	TGTGCCAGCAGTGGCTGGACTAGCGGGGCACATGAGCAGTTCTTC	CASSGWTSGAHEQFF
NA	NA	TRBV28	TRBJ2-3	TGTGCCAGCAGCCCCTACTATTCCACAGATACGCAGTATTTT	CASSPYYSTDTQYF
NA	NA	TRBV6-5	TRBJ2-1	TGTGCCAGCAGCTACCGAGGGACGGGTGAGCAGTTCTTC	CASSYRGTGEQFF
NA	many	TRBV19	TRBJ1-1	TGTGCCAGTAGTATAGACGGTTACACTGAAGCTTTCTTT	CASSIDGYTEAFF
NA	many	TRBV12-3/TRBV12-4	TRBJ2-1	TGTGCCAGCAGTTTCCGGCTAGCTGGATACAATGAGCAGTTCTTC	CASSFRLAGYNEQFF
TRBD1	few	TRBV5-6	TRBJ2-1	TGTGCCAGCAGCTTTTTAGCGGGACAGGGGGCCTATGAGCAGTTCTTC	CASSFLAGQGAYEQFF
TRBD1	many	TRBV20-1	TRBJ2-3	TGCAGTGCTAGGGATACAGGGGGCGGCACAGATACGCAGTATTTT	CSARDTGGGTDTQYF
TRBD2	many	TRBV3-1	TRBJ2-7	TGTGCCAGCAGCCCCGGAGTAGCGGGAGAACCCTACGAGCAGTACTTC	CASSPGVAGEPYEQYF
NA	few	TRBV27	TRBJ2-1	TGTGCCAGCAGAAGAAGCGGTAGGAATGAGCAGTTCTTC	CASRRSGRNEQFF
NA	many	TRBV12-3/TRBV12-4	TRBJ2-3	TGTGCCAGCAGCGGGGACAGCACAGATACGCAGTATTTT	CASSGDSTDTQYF
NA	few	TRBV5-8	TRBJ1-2	TGTGCCAGCAGCACCGGACAGCCTGGCTATGGCTACACCTTC	CASSTGQPGYGYTF
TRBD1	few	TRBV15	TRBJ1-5	TGTGCCACCAGCAGTGGACAGGGGCTCGCTCAGCCCCAGCATTTT	CATSSGQGLAQPQHF